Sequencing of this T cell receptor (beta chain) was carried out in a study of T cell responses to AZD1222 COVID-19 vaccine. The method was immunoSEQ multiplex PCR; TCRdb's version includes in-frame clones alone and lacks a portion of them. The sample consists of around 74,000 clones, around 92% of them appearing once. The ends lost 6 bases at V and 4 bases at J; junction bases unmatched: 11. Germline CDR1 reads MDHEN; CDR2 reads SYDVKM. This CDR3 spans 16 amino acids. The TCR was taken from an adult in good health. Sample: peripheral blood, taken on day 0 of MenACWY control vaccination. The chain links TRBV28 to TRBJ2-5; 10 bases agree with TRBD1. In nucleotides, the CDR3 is TGTGCCAGCAGGCCCTTCGGGACAGGGGCGGGAGAGACCCAGTACTTC. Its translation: CASRPFGTGAGETQYF.